This T cell receptor beta chain appears in the sequencing data of a study of cytomegalovirus exposure and HLA in healthy donors. Study-level background: A later analysis reported the same platform for the roughly 110 validation repertoires and the roughly 700 first-cohort repertoires.

Clones were sequenced by immunoSEQ multiplex PCR, and TCRdb holds only the in-frame ones, with some missing. The sample holds more than 55,000 clones, about 89% seen once. Findings and caveats of the study: Cytomegalovirus association was listed for roughly 160 TCR beta chains.

The CDR3 consists of 14 residues. CDR1 is MNHEY, CDR2 SVGAGI, per germline. With 6 bases clipped from V and 4 bases from J, the junction kept 3 bases outside the gene matches. As concerns this clone: Its target is unknown.

Sequencing input: PBMCs. The genes are TRBV6-5 and TRBJ1-5; TRBD1 matches 10 bases. The TCR sequence derives from a young woman in good health and CMV-seronegative. In DNA, the CDR3 is TGTGCCAGCAGGACAGGGGGCGGGAATCAGCCCCAGCATTTT. Its protein product is CASRTGGGNQPQHF.